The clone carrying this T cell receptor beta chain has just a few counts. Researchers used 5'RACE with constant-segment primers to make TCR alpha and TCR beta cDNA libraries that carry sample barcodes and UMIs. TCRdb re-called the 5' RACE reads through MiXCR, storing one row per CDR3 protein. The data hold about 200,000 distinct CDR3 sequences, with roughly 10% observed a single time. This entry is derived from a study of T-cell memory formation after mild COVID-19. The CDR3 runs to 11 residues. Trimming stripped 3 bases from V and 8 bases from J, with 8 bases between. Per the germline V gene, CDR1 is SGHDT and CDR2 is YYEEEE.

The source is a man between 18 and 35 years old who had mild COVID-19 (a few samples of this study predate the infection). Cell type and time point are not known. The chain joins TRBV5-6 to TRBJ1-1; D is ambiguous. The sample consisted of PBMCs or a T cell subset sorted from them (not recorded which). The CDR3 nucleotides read TGTGCCAGCAGCTGGGGTAGGGAAGCTTTCTTT. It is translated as CASSWGREAFF.